The clone carrying this T cell receptor (beta chain) occurred a few times. This sample is drawn from a study of T cells after yellow fever vaccination. The CDR3 covers 15 residues. Germline V CDR1 and CDR2: SQVTM, ANQGSEA. V was clipped by 7 bases and J by 4 bases, with 22 bases between them. They built TCR cDNA with 5'RACE template switching, a step that put in a universal primer site and UMIs. TCRdb reprocessed the 5' RACE reads via MiXCR and lists one record per CDR3 protein. Among 500,000 to 650,000 distinct CDR3 sequences listed, roughly a sixth were seen once. This chain uses TRBV29-1 with TRBJ1-1, with D perhaps TRBD1 (5 bases). The sample consisted of PBMCs, taken 5 days after the first yellow fever vaccination. The TCR originated in a man between 18 and 35 years old who received the YFV17D yellow fever vaccine. The CDR3: CSAVPSLLGGTEAFF. The CDR3 nucleotides are TGCAGCGCCGTACCCTCACTCCTGGGGGGCACTGAAGCTTTCTTT.